This TCR beta chain was sequenced in a study of cytomegalovirus exposure and HLA in healthy donors. Nominal health characterized the donors when sampled, though unrecorded immune exposures were likely. The PCR ran on 60 Vbeta and 13 Jbeta primers. Data came from immunoSEQ multiplex PCR; TCRdb stores just in-frame clones and leaves some out. The repertoire includes over 150,000 clones, roughly 80% of them detected once, and more than 4% sits in the top ten. This clone is a singleton in its sample. Its antigen is currently unknown. The same CDR3 also results from other DNA sequences found in this sample. Points from the study as a whole: The study designated some 180 TCR beta chains cytomegalovirus-associated. The presence/absence work took it that sequencing depth was about the same across donors. A few chains tied to CMV proved CMV antigen-specific in vitro.

Trimming shortened V by 3 bases and J by 5 bases, and 14 bases separated the two germline ends. The CDR3 is 14 residues long. The germline V gene encodes CDR1 MGHRA and CDR2 YSYEKL. Sample: PBMCs. The sequence was obtained from a male donor in good health and CMV-seronegative. The genes are TRBV4-1 and TRBJ2-7, with TRBD1 as a possible D gene (6 bases). The CDR3 sequence: CASSQERQVHEQYF. In DNA form, the CDR3 reads TGCGCCAGCAGCCAGGAGAGACAGGTGCACGAGCAGTACTTC.